These 9 T cell receptor beta chains came from one sample sequenced in a study of blood T cell repertoires in COVID-19 (dated by TCRdb to 2020 to 2022). Libraries were built with the immunoSEQ multiplex PCR assay. The clones in this table, taken by TCRdb from immuneACCESS, are in-frame only. Not every clone is retained; where verified, under half of the shortfall comes from an unresolved V gene, and the cause of the rest is unknown. The sample profile shows hundreds of thousands of clones; roughly 87% of them were found once. More than 8.5% of the sample belongs to the ten largest clones. Material: PBMCs or T cells enriched from blood (not recorded which). Receptors were obtained from a woman younger than 35 who had recovered from COVID-19.

The V call is TRBV9, the J call TRBJ1-2, with D unclear. CDR3 size: 15 residues. The ends were cut back, 3 bases at V and 2 bases at J, with 14 bases in the middle. Germline CDR1 and CDR2: SGDLS and YYNGEE. CDR3 in DNA: TGTGCCAGCAGCGCAGAGCCTCGACAAAACTATGGCTACACCTTC. Translated: CASSAEPRQNYGYTF.

V usage is TRBV5-1 and J usage is TRBJ2-3; D may be TRBD2 (5 bases). This CDR3 spans 16 amino acids. V gave up 1 base and J gave up 5 bases, with 17 bases separating them. Germline V CDR1 and CDR2: SGHRS, YFSETQ. The CDR3 DNA reads TGCGCCAGCAGCTTGACGGGGTCTCAAACCATAGATACGCAGTATTTT. Protein: CASSLTGSQTIDTQYF.

The chain joins TRBV5-1 to TRBJ2-6, with TRBD2 matching 11 bases. Germline loops: CDR1 SGHRS, CDR2 YFSETQ. With 2 bases clipped from V and 0 bases from J, the junction kept 10 bases outside the gene matches. The CDR3 sequence is 20 residues long. In DNA, the CDR3 is TGCGCCAGCAGCTTAAAATCTCTAGCGGGGGGAACCTCTGGGGCCAACGTCCTGACTTTC. It yields the protein CASSLKSLAGGTSGANVLTF.

The chain has TRBV6-5 and TRBJ2-1, with D possibly being TRBD2 (5 bases). This CDR3 region has 14 residues. V was shortened by 0 bases and J by 5 bases, with 8 bases between the two germline ends. Germline values: CDR1 MNHEY, CDR2 SVGAGI. This CDR3 reads CASSYSRGNNEQFF. The DNA for the CDR3 is TGTGCCAGCAGTTACTCTCGGGGAAACAATGAGCAGTTCTTC.

V and J are TRBV9 and TRBJ1-2; D gene ambiguous. Germline CDR1 is SGDLS and CDR2 is YYNGEE. There are 14 residues in the CDR3. The V and J ends lost 0 bases and 3 bases respectively, with 9 bases between them. The CDR3 reads CASSVAEEHYGYTF. As DNA, the CDR3 is TGTGCCAGCAGCGTAGCAGAAGAACACTATGGCTACACCTTC. The full variable domain, its missing parts supplied by reference TRBV9 and TRBJ1-2, is DSGVTQTPKHLITATGQRVTLRCSPRSGDLSVYWYQQSLDQGLQFLIQYYNGEERAKGNILERFSAQQFPDLHSELNLSSLELGDSALYFCASSVAEEHYGYTFGSGTRLTVV.

This sequence joins TRBV7-2 and TRBJ2-2; no firm D call. Trimming removed 4 bases at V and 9 bases at J, with 9 bases between. The germline V gene encodes CDR1 SGHTA and CDR2 FQGNSA. CDR3 size: 12 residues. In DNA, the CDR3 is TGTGCCAGCAGCTATAGAACTAGGGAGCTGTTTTTT. Translating gives CASSYRTRELFF.

The chain couples TRBV20-1 to TRBJ2-1; 7 bases are shared with TRBD2. This CDR3 has 11 amino acids. The junction had 2 bases not matched to a gene; V was cut back by 5 bases and J by 7 bases. The germline V gene has CDR1 DFQATT and CDR2 SNEGSKA (reference sequence). The chain's CDR3 is CSAGGGNEQFF. The CDR3 nucleotides read TGCAGTGCTGGGGGGGGAAATGAGCAGTTCTTC.

The V gene is TRBV14, the J gene TRBJ2-7; maybe TRBD2 (5 bases). The CDR3 spans 15 residues. Per germline, CDR1 SGHDN and CDR2 FVKESK. V was cut by 1 base and J by 4 bases, with 14 bases left in between. The CDR3 bases are TGTGCCAGCAGCCAAGCATCGGGGTTTGCGTACGAGCAGTACTTC. Protein product: CASSQASGFAYEQYF.

With regard to this clone: Other DNA variants within this sample encode the same CDR3. V usage is TRBV10-3 and J usage is TRBJ1-5; D perhaps matches TRBD1 (5 bases). Germline loops: CDR1 ENHRY, CDR2 SYGVKD. CDR3 length: 14 amino acids. Deletions cut 2 bases from V and 2 bases from J, with 7 bases between. DNA for the CDR3: TGTGCCATCAGTGAGCAGGGTGGCAATCAGCCCCAGCATTTT. Translated, it gives CAISEQGGNQPQHF.